The source of this T cell receptor (beta chain) is a study of blood T cell repertoires in COVID-19. From germline, CDR1 is SGHTA and CDR2 FQGNSA. The V end was cut by 0 bases, the J end by 0 bases, with 9 bases between. The CDR3 is 16 residues long. Sequencing used immunoSEQ multiplex PCR; TCRdb keeps in-frame clones, though not all of them. Of 180,000 or so clones listed, nearly 90% are singletons. J is TRBJ1-3 and V is TRBV7-2; D gene uncertain. The specimen sequenced was peripheral blood. This sequence originates from a middle-aged man with acute or convalescent COVID-19. As DNA, the CDR3 is TGTGCCAGCAGCTTAGCCGGGATGAGCTCTGGAAACACCATATATTTT. Residues: CASSLAGMSSGNTIYF.